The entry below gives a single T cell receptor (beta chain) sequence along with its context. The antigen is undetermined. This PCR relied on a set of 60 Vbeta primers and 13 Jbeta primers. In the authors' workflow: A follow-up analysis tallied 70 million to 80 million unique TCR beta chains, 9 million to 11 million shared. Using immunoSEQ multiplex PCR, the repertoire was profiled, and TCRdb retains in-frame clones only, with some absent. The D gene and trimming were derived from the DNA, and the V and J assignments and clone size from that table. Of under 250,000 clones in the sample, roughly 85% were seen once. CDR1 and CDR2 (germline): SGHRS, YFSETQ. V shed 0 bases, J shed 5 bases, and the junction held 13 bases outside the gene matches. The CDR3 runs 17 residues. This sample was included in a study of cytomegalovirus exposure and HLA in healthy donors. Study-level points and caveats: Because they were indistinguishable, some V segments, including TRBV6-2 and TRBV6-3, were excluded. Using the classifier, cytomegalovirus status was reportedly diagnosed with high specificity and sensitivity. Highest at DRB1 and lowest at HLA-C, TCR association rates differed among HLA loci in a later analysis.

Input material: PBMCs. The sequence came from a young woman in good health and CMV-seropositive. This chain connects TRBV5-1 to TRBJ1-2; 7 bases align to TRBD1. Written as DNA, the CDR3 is TGCGCCAGCAGCTTGGAGCCCCAGTACAGGGGAAGATATGGCTACACCTTC. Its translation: CASSLEPQYRGRYGYTF.